This is a list of T cell receptor beta chains from one sample in a study of blood T cell repertoires in COVID-19. The data were produced by immunoSEQ multiplex PCR, yet TCRdb's version contains in-frame clones alone and is incomplete. The data contain some 87,000 clones, more than 65% of them singletons. The source material was peripheral blood. These TCRs come from a man older than 75 with active or convalescent COVID-19. CDR3s leave out the opening cysteine and the closing phenylalanine or tryptophan. D genes are given only for firm matches.

>TRBV7-8|TRBJ2-2|TRBD2
ASSFSGAYTGELF
>TRBV27|TRBJ1-2|TRBD1
ASSPGTGNGYT
>TRBV3-1/TRBV3-2|TRBJ1-3|TRBD1
ASSQATGIGNTIY
>TRBV4-1|TRBJ2-7|NA
ASSQALTGGSSYEQY
>TRBV4-2|TRBJ2-1|TRBD1
ASSRRDSDIEQF
>TRBV7-8|TRBJ1-1|TRBD1
ASSQGGVTEAF
>TRBV27|TRBJ2-1|TRBD2
ASQRLAAIAGGLNEQF
>TRBV5-4|TRBJ2-1|TRBD1
ASSPGTGTYNEQF
>TRBV3-1/TRBV3-2|TRBJ1-2|TRBD1
ASSQVSRTGPASNYGYT
>TRBV7-9|TRBJ1-2|TRBD1
ASSLGQGNYGYT
>TRBV7-9|TRBJ1-6|NA
ASSVSGGFLH
>TRBV6-5|TRBJ2-7|TRBD2
ASSREGQTYEQY
>TRBV5-1|TRBJ2-7|TRBD2
ASSLSGAHSYEQY
>TRBV6-5|TRBJ1-1|NA
ASSRGSRTEAF
>TRBV11-1|TRBJ2-3|TRBD2
ASSPGTSGGLDTQY
>TRBV6-2/TRBV6-3|TRBJ1-2|TRBD1
ASSYADRVFGYT
>TRBV14|TRBJ1-2|NA
ASSLPGLTGGYT
>TRBV30|TRBJ2-3|TRBD2
AWAGGTDTQY
>TRBV29-1|TRBJ2-7|TRBD2
SVQTAGGPLEQY
>TRBV4-1|TRBJ1-5|NA
ASSQYIQDNQPQH
>TRBV2|TRBJ2-5|NA
ASVLAGALETQY
>TRBV28|TRBJ2-3|TRBD2
ASIAGGRLHTTDTQY